These 5 T cell receptor beta chains came from one sample sequenced in a study of T cell clonality in common variable immunodeficiency (dated by TCRdb to 2013 to 2016). These receptors are not linked to any known antigen. Overall results and qualifications from the work: CVID TCRbeta sequences were reported to have fewer deletions and N-nucleotide insertions and to lack highly modified clones with 13 or more V deletions.

Receptor libraries were prepared by the immunoSEQ multiplex PCR assay. In TCRdb, the immuneACCESS table is reduced to in-frame sequences with V and J assigned. These tables do not hold every clone; where another copy was compared, an unresolved V gene accounts for under half, and the others remain unexplained. The table notes approximately 24,000 clones here, none of them singletons. The biggest ten clones account for about 9.1% of the sample. The sequenced sample consisted of peripheral blood mononuclear cells. These receptors all come from a human donor with common variable immunodeficiency.

Worth noting for this clone: The read ends 3 residues early relative to the CDR3; the germline J gene fills the gap. The rearrangement links TRBV7-9 to TRBJ2-1; D remains unclear. V dropped 4 bases and J dropped 5 bases, with 9 bases sitting between them. The CDR3 loop spans 13 amino acids. Germline V gene data show CDR1 as SEHNR and CDR2 as FQNEAQ (reference sequence). Incomplete CDR3 DNA: TGTGCCAGCAGCTCTCCCCAGGACAATGAG. This encodes CASSSPQDNE. The CDR3 in its entirety is CASSSPQDNEQFF.

This clone came up many times. The read ends 3 residues early relative to the CDR3; the germline J gene fills the gap. The rearrangement links TRBV14 to TRBJ1-2; D unresolved. Germline assignment: CDR1 SGHDN and CDR2 FVKESK. The CDR3 has 13 amino acids. V was pared by 5 bases and J by 4 bases, with 11 bases between. The DNA read from the CDR3 is TGTGCCAGCAGCTCATACTCGATCTATGGC. It yields the protein CASSSYSIYG. From start to end, the CDR3 is CASSSYSIYGYTF.

The table lists this clone with many counts. This CDR3 reads CSANPRDRGSDTQYF. CDR3 DNA, as far as it was read: TGCAGTGCTAATCCCCGGGACAGGGGGTCAGATACG. J is TRBJ2-3 and V is TRBV20-1, with 11 bases fitting TRBD1. The read gets to within 3 residues of the CDR3 end, and the germline J gene fills in the rest. The trim removed 4 bases at V and 4 bases at J, leaving 7 bases unmatched. Germline V gene lookup returns CDR1 DFQATT and CDR2 SNEGSKA (reference sequence). The CDR3 is 15 residues long.

This clone was seen a handful of times. The observed sequence ends 3 residues before the CDR3 terminus, with the missing tail filled in from the germline J gene. This chain uses TRBV14 with TRBJ2-5; D remains unclear. Germline V gene lookup returns CDR1 SGHDN and CDR2 FVKESK. Deletions cut 2 bases from V and 0 bases from J, with 4 bases between. The CDR3 covers 13 residues. CDR3 bases read: TGTGCCAGCAGCCAACCCGACCAAGAGACC. Its protein product is CASSQPDQET. The entire CDR3 sequence reads CASSQPDQETQYF.

The table lists this clone with many counts. The missing CDR3 end, 3 residues past where the read stops, is filled in from the germline J gene. This rearrangement joins TRBV7-9 to TRBJ2-7, with a tentative D call TRBD2 (6 bases). The germline V gene has CDR1 SEHNR and CDR2 FQNEAQ (reference sequence). Trimming took 1 base from V and 2 from J, leaving 9 bases between them. CDR3 length: 14 residues. CDR3 in amino acids: CASSLDGGTYEQYF. The sequenced part of the CDR3 DNA is TGTGCCAGCAGCTTAGACGGGGGAACCTACGAG.